This T cell receptor (beta chain) was identified in a study of blood T cell repertoires in COVID-19. Study summary: Italy, Spain and the United States were the sources of the convalescent and acute COVID-19 samples.

The CDR3 runs to 15 residues. Per germline, CDR1 GTSNPN and CDR2 SVGIG (reference sequence). V lost 3 bases, J lost 1 base, and 8 bases stayed unmatched. Profiling relied on immunoSEQ multiplex PCR, and the TCRdb table lists in-frame clones only, not all of them. The sample lists more than 450,000 clones, roughly nine tenths occurring once. Participants were aged about 18 to 90 years, lived in some 23 US areas, and enrolled virtually. Clinical history as reported by participants underpinned cohort assignment. The sequence came from a woman under 30 who had recovered from COVID-19. The sequencing sample was made of PBMCs or T cells enriched from blood (not recorded which). The V gene is TRBV30, the J gene TRBJ1-1; 7 bases align to TRBD1. CDR3: CAWRTFRGANTEAFF. In DNA, the CDR3 is TGTGCCTGGAGGACTTTCAGGGGGGCGAACACTGAAGCTTTCTTT.